A single sample is the source of the 22 T cell receptor beta chains below, sequenced in a study of T cell responses to AZD1222 COVID-19 vaccine. Assay: immunoSEQ multiplex PCR; the TCRdb copy retains only in-frame clones and omits some. The sample holds 100,000 to 150,000 clones; more than 80% are singletons and the top ten take approximately 4.7%. This specimen consisted of peripheral blood, obtained 28 days after the second AZD1222 dose. The receptors come from an adult who received the AZD1222 COVID-19 vaccine.

The rearrangement uses TRBV10-2 and TRBJ2-5; 7 bases line up with TRBD1. Germline loops: CDR1 WSHSY, CDR2 SAAADI. V lost 5 bases and J lost 5; bases outside the gene matches: 5. This CDR3 region has 13 residues. In nucleotides, the CDR3 is TGCGCCAGCAGTCAAGGGGGCGGGGAGACCCAGTACTTC. This encodes CASSQGGGETQYF.

The chain links TRBV28 to TRBJ1-2; tentative D call: TRBD1 (6 bases). Deletions cut 4 bases from V and 8 bases from J, with 20 bases between. The CDR3 covers 15 residues. The germline CDR1 and CDR2 sequences are MDHEN and SYDVKM. This CDR3 is CASSSGSETGNGYTF. DNA for the CDR3: TGTGCCAGCAGTTCGGGGTCGGAAACAGGGAACGGCTACACCTTC.

The rearrangement links TRBV10-1 to TRBJ1-5; D unclear. V was cut by 9 bases and J by 3 bases, with 3 bases left in between. Germline V gene lookup returns CDR1 WNHNN and CDR2 SYGVQD (reference sequence). The CDR3 extends over 10 amino acids. CDR3 coding DNA: TGCGCCAGGTCCAATCAGCCCCAGCATTTT. Translation gives CARSNQPQHF.

J is TRBJ2-1 and V is TRBV10-3, with D possibly TRBD2 on 7 matching bases. Germline V gene data show CDR1 as ENHRY and CDR2 as SYGVKD. The CDR3 covers 14 residues. Trimming cost V 7 bases and J 4 bases, with 14 bases left between them. This CDR3 is CAIKGGVLYNEQFF. In nucleotides, the CDR3 is TGTGCCATCAAAGGGGGGGTATTATACAATGAGCAGTTCTTC.

The chain's CDR3 is CASSQVVGIGQPQHF. The CDR3 DNA reads TGCGCCAGCAGCCAAGTTGTGGGCATAGGGCAGCCCCAGCATTTT. The chain employs TRBV4-1 and TRBJ1-5; D not resolved. Per germline, CDR1 MGHRA and CDR2 YSYEKL. V lost 1 base, J lost 7 bases, and 14 bases lay in between. The CDR3 totals 15 residues.

The chain couples TRBV29-1 to TRBJ2-1, with 9 bases that match TRBD1. V shed 6 bases, J shed 8 bases, and the junction held 8 bases outside the gene matches. The germline gives CDR1 SQVTM, CDR2 ANQGSEA. The CDR3 has 13 residues. CDR3 region: CSVTGGGTDEQFF. The DNA of the CDR3 is TGCAGCGTAACAGGGGGCGGAACAGATGAGCAGTTCTTC.

The J gene is TRBJ1-3, the V gene TRBV13; TRBD1 matches at 11 bases. Germline V gene lookup returns CDR1 PRHDT and CDR2 FYEKMQ (reference sequence). The length of the CDR3 is 16 residues. V gave up 5 bases and J gave up 2 bases; unmatched junction bases: 5. The CDR3, as DNA: TGTGCCAGCAGCATACGGACAGGGGGCGCTGGAAACACCATATATTTT. Residues: CASSIRTGGAGNTIYF.

The CDR3 sequence: CASSPRASQNIQYF. The CDR3 DNA reads as TGTGCCAGCAGCCCCCGGGCCTCTCAAAACATTCAGTACTTC. This sequence joins TRBV7-2 and TRBJ2-4, with D unclear. V lost 5 bases and J 5 bases, leaving 13 bases between the germline ends. CDR3 length equals 14 residues. Germline CDR1 and CDR2: SGHTA and FQGNSA.

Comments on this clone: The junction departs from germline at one end; a sequencing error may be responsible. This chain uses TRBV6-2 or TRBV6-3 with TRBJ2-7; the D is unclear. Germline CDR1 MNHEY, CDR2 SVGEGT. The CDR3 covers 11 residues. CDR3 residues: CASSYVGGAEF. DNA for the CDR3: TGTGCCAGCAGTTACGTGGGTGGAGCTGAATTC.

The chain is built from TRBV18 and TRBJ1-2; D may be TRBD1 (5 bases). Germline assignment: CDR1 KGHSH and CDR2 LQKENI. Trimming shortened V by 3 bases and J by 7 bases, and 12 bases separated the two germline ends. The CDR3 is 13 amino acids. In DNA, the CDR3 is TGTGCCAGCTCACCGGGGCCCATCCCTGGCTACACCTTC. Translating it yields CASSPGPIPGYTF.

The V call is TRBV5-1, the J call TRBJ2-5; TRBD2 might be the D (6 bases). Trimming pared 4 bases from V and 4 bases from J, leaving 14 bases between. The CDR3 covers 14 residues. Germline V gene data show CDR1 as SGHRS and CDR2 as YFSETQ. The CDR3: CASSGGSSGETQYF. DNA for the CDR3: TGCGCCAGCAGCGGGGGGTCAAGTGGAGAGACCCAGTACTTC.

V usage is TRBV2 and J usage is TRBJ1-6; TRBD1 matches at 8 bases. This CDR3 comprises 16 residues. V shed 5 bases, J shed 8 bases, and the junction held 11 bases outside the gene matches. Germline CDR1 is SNHLY and CDR2 is FYNNEI. The CDR3, as DNA: TGTGCCAGCAGTTATGACCGGACAGGGTTGGATTCACCCCTCCACTTT. Translating it yields CASSYDRTGLDSPLHF. Based on the CDR3 plus reference TRBV2 and TRBJ1-6, the full variable domain is EPEVTQTPSHQVTQMGQEVILRCVPISNHLYFYWYRQILGQKVEFLVSFYNNEISEKSEIFDDQFSVERPDGSNFTLKIRSTKLEDSAMYFCASSYDRTGLDSPLHFGNGTRLTVT.

V is TRBV13 and J is TRBJ1-2; tentatively, D is TRBD1 (5 bases). With 4 bases removed from V and 2 bases from J, the gap between germline ends came to 14 bases. Germline V gives CDR1 PRHDT, CDR2 FYEKMQ (reference sequence). This CDR3 has 15 residues. CDR3: CASSSPGLKNYGYTF. CDR3 DNA sequence: TGTGCCAGCAGCTCACCAGGGCTCAAGAACTATGGCTACACCTTC.

The rearrangement joins TRBV6-5 to TRBJ2-5; 7 bases map to TRBD2. This CDR3 region has 15 residues. Looked up from germline, CDR1 is MNHEY and CDR2 is SVGAGI. V lost 6 bases to trimming and J lost 4 bases; unmatched junction nucleotides: 11. The CDR3 DNA reads TGTGCCAGCAGCCCCCCCCAGGCGGGGGTAGAGACCCAGTACTTC. The encoded protein is CASSPPQAGVETQYF.

The chain joins TRBV14 to TRBJ1-1; no clear D gene. Trimming took 6 bases from V and 0 from J, leaving 8 bases between them. Germline V gene lookup returns CDR1 SGHDN and CDR2 FVKESK. The CDR3 sequence is 13 residues long. The CDR3 region is CASSGSMNTEAFF. DNA for the CDR3: TGTGCCAGCAGTGGCAGCATGAACACTGAAGCTTTCTTT.

The chain recombines TRBV28 with TRBJ2-3; 7 nucleotides match TRBD2. V shed 5 bases, J shed 0 bases, and the junction held 8 bases outside the gene matches. Germline CDR1 and CDR2: MDHEN and SYDVKM. This CDR3 region has 16 residues. CDR3: CASSPPWRESTDTQYF. DNA of the CDR3: TGTGCCAGCAGTCCCCCCTGGCGGGAGAGCACAGATACGCAGTATTTT.

The CDR3 DNA follows: TGTGCCGCCCCAGACAGGGTTAATGGGGGCTACACCTTC. It yields the protein CAAPDRVNGGYTF. The rearrangement links TRBV30 to TRBJ1-2, with 7 bases aligning to TRBD1. With V trimmed by 8 bases and J by 8 bases, 14 bases remained unmatched. The CDR3 runs to 13 residues. Germline-derived CDR1 and CDR2 are GTSNPN and SVGIG (reference sequence).

CDR3 bases: TGTGCCAGCAGCAGGGGTGGGACAGGGTGGACCGGGGAGCTGTTTTTT. It is translated as CASSRGGTGWTGELFF. V is TRBV6-6 and J is TRBJ2-2; 9 bases line up with TRBD1. V lost 6 bases to trimming and J lost 5 bases; unmatched junction nucleotides: 10. Looked up from germline, CDR1 is MNHNY and CDR2 is SVGAGI (reference sequence). This CDR3 region has 16 residues.

The chain couples TRBV4-2 to TRBJ1-4, with a possible D match to TRBD1 (5 bases). The germline CDR1 and CDR2 sequences are LGHNA and YNFKEQ. V lost 0 bases to trimming and J lost 4 bases, with 15 bases between them. This CDR3 is built from 17 residues. Here the CDR3 DNA reads TGTGCCAGCAGCCAAGAGGGCCAGGGAGGCTATAATGAAAAACTGTTTTTT. This gives the protein CASSQEGQGGYNEKLFF.

This clone has a handful of counts. The gene calls are TRBV6-5 and TRBJ1-4, with unresolved D. The CDR3 is made up of 12 amino acids. Trimming left V 7 bases short and J 7 bases short, with 10 bases between. The V gene's germline CDR1 is MNHEY and CDR2 SVGAGI. The CDR3 sequence is CASKLEGEKLFF. CDR3 bases: TGTGCCAGCAAGCTCGAGGGTGAAAAACTGTTTTTT.

V usage is TRBV5-5 and J usage is TRBJ1-4; 9 nucleotides match TRBD1. V lost 4 bases, J lost 2 bases, and 6 bases stayed unmatched. The CDR3 consists of 16 residues. Germline V CDR1 and CDR2: SGHKS, YYEKEE (reference sequence). The chain's CDR3 is CASSRQGEVTNEKLFF. Here the CDR3 DNA reads TGTGCCAGCAGCCGACAGGGGGAAGTTACTAATGAAAAACTGTTTTTT.

This clone was counted between two and nine times. The V and J genes are TRBV30 and TRBJ1-1; D not resolved. CDR1 is GTSNPN and CDR2 is SVGIG in the germline V gene (reference sequence). The CDR3 sequence is 12 residues long. V was clipped by 7 bases and J by 1 base, with 10 bases between them. The CDR3 spells CASPGRNTEAFF. Written as DNA, the CDR3 is TGTGCCTCCCCCGGCAGGAACACTGAAGCTTTCTTT. Using reference TRBV30 and TRBJ1-1 for the parts outside the CDR3, the full variable domain is SQTIHQWPATLVQPVGSPLSLECTVEGTSNPNLYWYRQAAGRGLQLLFYSVGIGQISSEVPQNLSASRPQDRQFILSSKKLLLSDSGFYLCASPGRNTEAFFGQGTRLTVV.